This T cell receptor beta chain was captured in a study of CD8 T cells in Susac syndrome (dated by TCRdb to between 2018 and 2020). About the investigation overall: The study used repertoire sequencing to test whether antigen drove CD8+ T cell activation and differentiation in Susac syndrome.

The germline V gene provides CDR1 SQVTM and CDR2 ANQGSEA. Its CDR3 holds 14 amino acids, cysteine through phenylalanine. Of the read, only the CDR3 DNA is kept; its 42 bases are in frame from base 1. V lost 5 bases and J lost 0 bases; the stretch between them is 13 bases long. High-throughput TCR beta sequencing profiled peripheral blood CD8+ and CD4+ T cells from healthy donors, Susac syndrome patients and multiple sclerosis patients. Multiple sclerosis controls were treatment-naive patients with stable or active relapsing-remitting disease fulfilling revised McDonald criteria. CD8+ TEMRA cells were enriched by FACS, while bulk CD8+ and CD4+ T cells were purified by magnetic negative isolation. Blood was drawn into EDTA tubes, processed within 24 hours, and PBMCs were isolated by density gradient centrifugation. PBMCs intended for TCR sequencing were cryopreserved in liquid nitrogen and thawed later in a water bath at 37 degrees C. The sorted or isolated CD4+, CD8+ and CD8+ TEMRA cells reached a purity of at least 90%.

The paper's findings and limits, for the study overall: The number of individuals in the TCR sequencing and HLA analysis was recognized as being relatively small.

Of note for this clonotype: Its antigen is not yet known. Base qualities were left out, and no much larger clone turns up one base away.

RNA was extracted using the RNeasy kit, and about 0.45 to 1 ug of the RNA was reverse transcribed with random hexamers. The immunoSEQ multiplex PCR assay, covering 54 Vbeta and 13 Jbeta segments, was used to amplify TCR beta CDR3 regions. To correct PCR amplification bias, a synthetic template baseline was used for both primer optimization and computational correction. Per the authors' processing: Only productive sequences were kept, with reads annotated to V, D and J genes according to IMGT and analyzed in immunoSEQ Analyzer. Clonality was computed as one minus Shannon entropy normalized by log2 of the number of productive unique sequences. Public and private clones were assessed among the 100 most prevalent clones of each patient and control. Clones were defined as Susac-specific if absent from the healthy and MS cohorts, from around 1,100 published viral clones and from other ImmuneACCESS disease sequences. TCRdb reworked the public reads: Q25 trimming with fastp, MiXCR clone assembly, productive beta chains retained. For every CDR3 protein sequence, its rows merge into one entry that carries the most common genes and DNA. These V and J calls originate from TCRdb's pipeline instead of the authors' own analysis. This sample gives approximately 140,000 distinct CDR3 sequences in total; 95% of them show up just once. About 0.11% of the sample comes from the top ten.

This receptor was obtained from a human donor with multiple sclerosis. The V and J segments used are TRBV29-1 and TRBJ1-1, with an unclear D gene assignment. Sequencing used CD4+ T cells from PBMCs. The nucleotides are TGCAGCGTTAGGGCAGGCAATATGAACACTGAAGCTTTCTTT. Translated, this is CSVRAGNMNTEAFF.